The rows below give T cell receptor beta chains drawn from one sample of a study of cytomegalovirus exposure and HLA in healthy donors. Only in-frame clones appear in the TCRdb table, and some are missing; sequencing was by immunoSEQ multiplex PCR. The sample records about 130,000 clones, around 80% being singletons. Source material: PBMCs. The source is a woman aged 45-59 years in good health and CMV-seronegative. Both conserved end residues are part of each CDR3. A D gene is named only where the DNA matches it firmly. Rows may omit the clone size; those that give it use once, few, many or a size class.

clone_size	v_call	d_call	j_call	cdr3_nt	cdr3_aa
few	TRBV27	NA	TRBJ1-1	TGTGCCAGCACGCGATACCGTCAAGCTTTCTTT	CASTRYRQAFF
NA	TRBV7-2	NA	TRBJ2-3	TGTGCCAGCAGCTTATTCCCCCGGGGGCCGCGGGAGATCACAGATACGCAGTATTTT	CASSLFPRGPREITDTQYF
NA	TRBV5-6	NA	TRBJ1-1	TGTGCCAGCAGCTTGCAAACAGGTGAAGCTTTCTTT	CASSLQTGEAFF
NA	TRBV5-1	NA	TRBJ1-3	TGCGCCAGCAGCTTGGCCGGGAGGGGTTACGGAAACACCATATATTTT	CASSLAGRGYGNTIYF
NA	TRBV19	TRBD1	TRBJ1-1	TGTGCCAGTAGTATAAGGGCGGGACAGGGGACCGCTGAAGCTTTCTTT	CASSIRAGQGTAEAFF
NA	TRBV6-5	TRBD2	TRBJ2-3	TGTGCCAGCAGGGTGGGGGGGGGCACAGATACGCAGTATTTT	CASRVGGGTDTQYF
NA	TRBV19	TRBD2	TRBJ2-3	TGTGCCAGTAGTATAGTGGGCGCGGGTACTAGCGGGAGGGCAGATACGCAGTATTTT	CASSIVGAGTSGRADTQYF
NA	TRBV10-2	TRBD1	TRBJ2-6	TGCGCCAGCAGTGGTCGGACAGGGGGGGCCTCTGGGGCCAACGTCCTGACTTTC	CASSGRTGGASGANVLTF
NA	TRBV28	TRBD2	TRBJ2-3	TGTGCCAGCAGTTCCCCTTTAGCGGGAGCAGCAGATACGCAGTATTTT	CASSSPLAGAADTQYF
NA	TRBV4-1	TRBD1	TRBJ2-3	TGCGCCAGCAGCCAAGGGACAGGGTCCCAGGTTTTGGCAGATACGCAGTATTTT	CASSQGTGSQVLADTQYF
NA	TRBV18	TRBD1	TRBJ1-2	TGTGCCAGCTCTCCCCTCGTCAGGGGGGATGGCTACACCTTC	CASSPLVRGDGYTF
NA	TRBV5-1	NA	TRBJ2-3	TGCGCCAGCAGCTTTGGGCCGTTTGCAGATACGCAGTATTTT	CASSFGPFADTQYF
NA	TRBV28	TRBD2	TRBJ2-1	TGTGCCAGCAGTACCCAACCACTAGCGAGGGGGCAGTTCTTC	CASSTQPLARGQFF
NA	TRBV6-5	NA	TRBJ2-1	TGTGCCAGCAGTTACTCGACAGGTGGTGAGCAGTTCTTC	CASSYSTGGEQFF
NA	TRBV19	NA	TRBJ2-2	TGTGCCAGTAACGGCGCGGTGAACACCGGGGAGCTGTTTTTT	CASNGAVNTGELFF
NA	TRBV6-5	TRBD1	TRBJ2-7	TGTGCCAGCAGTTCGAGGGACAGGGTAGGCTACGAGCAGTACTTC	CASSSRDRVGYEQYF
NA	TRBV6-5	TRBD2	TRBJ2-3	TGTGCCAGCCGACCTAGCGGGAGTGAAGTAGATACGCAGTATTTT	CASRPSGSEVDTQYF
NA	TRBV7-9	TRBD2	TRBJ2-1	TGTGCCAGCAGCCCTACTAGCGGGATCAACAATGAGCAGTTCTTC	CASSPTSGINNEQFF
NA	TRBV15	NA	TRBJ1-1	TGTGCCACCAGCAGAGGGCTTCGACTGGGGGGCACTGAAGCTTTCTTT	CATSRGLRLGGTEAFF
NA	TRBV28	NA	TRBJ2-7	TGTGCCAGCAGTCCCTTGTACGAGCAGTACTTC	CASSPLYEQYF
NA	TRBV9	TRBD2	TRBJ2-2	TGTGCCAGCAGCGTAGTTCCAGCGGGAGACACCGGGGAGCTGTTTTTT	CASSVVPAGDTGELFF
NA	TRBV9	NA	TRBJ2-7	TGTGCCAGCAGCGTAGGACTGGCTTCCTACGAGCAGTACTTC	CASSVGLASYEQYF
once	TRBV2	TRBD2	TRBJ2-1	TGTGCCAGCACCTCAGCAGGGACTACCATAGGTGAGCAGTTCTTC	CASTSAGTTIGEQFF
NA	TRBV7-3	TRBD1	TRBJ1-2	TGTGCCAGCAGCTCAGCCGGGACAGGATTCGATGGCTACACCTTC	CASSSAGTGFDGYTF
NA	TRBV9	NA	TRBJ1-1	TGTGCCAGCAGCGTAGGGGCATTGGGGAACACTGAAGCTTTCTTT	CASSVGALGNTEAFF
NA	TRBV7-9	NA	TRBJ2-3	TGTGCCACCCCCTTAACCGGAGATACGCAGTATTTT	CATPLTGDTQYF
NA	TRBV7-8	TRBD1	TRBJ1-1	TGTGCCAGCAGCGGACCCCGCAGACAGGGGGGGAGGGAAGCTTTCTTT	CASSGPRRQGGREAFF
NA	TRBV6-5	NA	TRBJ1-1	TGTGCCAGCAGCCTTGCACAGAGCACTGAAGCTTTCTTT	CASSLAQSTEAFF
NA	TRBV6-1	NA	TRBJ2-1	TGTGCCAGCCGCTCTGGACTCTACAATGAGCAGTTCTTC	CASRSGLYNEQFF
once	TRBV5-6	TRBD1	TRBJ2-7	TGTGCCAGCAGCTTGAAACCGGGACAGGGCTCCTACGAGCAGTACTTC	CASSLKPGQGSYEQYF
once	TRBV2	NA	TRBJ2-4	TGTGCCAGCGCGGAGGCGATAGCCAAAAACATTCAGTACTTC	CASAEAIAKNIQYF
NA	TRBV7-9	TRBD1	TRBJ2-5	TGTGCCAGCAGCTTAGTTGGGACAGGGGGACTCCAAGAGACCCAGTACTTC	CASSLVGTGGLQETQYF
few	TRBV9	TRBD1	TRBJ2-1	TGTGCCAGCAGCCCCGAGGGGGCTGCTGGAGGCAATGAGCAGTTCTTC	CASSPEGAAGGNEQFF
NA	TRBV5-5	NA	TRBJ1-5	TGTGCCAGCAGCACTGGGGCGGCAGGAATACTAAGCAATCAGCCCCAGCATTTT	CASSTGAAGILSNQPQHF
NA	TRBV29-1	TRBD2	TRBJ2-2	TGCAGCGCCGAGTCGCCAGCGGGAGGCTCGGCCGGGGAGCTGTTTTTT	CSAESPAGGSAGELFF
NA	TRBV9	TRBD2	TRBJ2-5	TGTGCCAGCAGCGTAGGTGTAGCGGGAGCGGAACAAGAGACCCAGTACTTC	CASSVGVAGAEQETQYF
few	TRBV7-9	NA	TRBJ2-7	TGTGCCAGCAGCCTTCTACAAGGGGCTGTTCCTCGCTACGAGCAGTACTTC	CASSLLQGAVPRYEQYF
NA	TRBV11-3	NA	TRBJ2-2	TGTGCCAGCAGTGATCGCAGGGGTGGGGGCACCGGGGAGCTGTTTTTT	CASSDRRGGGTGELFF
NA	TRBV9	TRBD1	TRBJ1-2	TGTGCCAGCGGCGCTCTAGGGGGCAGTACAAACTATGGCTACACCTTC	CASGALGGSTNYGYTF